This entry features one T cell receptor (beta chain) sequence. The antigen it binds to is not known. For every CD8+ T cell subset, approximately 300,000 cells were flow-sorted straight into RLT lysis buffer, and each subset was sorted in triplicate. Naive CD8+ T cells were defined stringently as CD45RO-CCR7+CD27+CD95- to exclude memory contaminants. Using standard density gradient centrifugation, peripheral blood mononuclear cells were isolated from buffy coats. A FACSAria III was used to flow-sort naive CXCR3-negative and CXCR3-positive CD8+ T cells. An RNeasy Mini Kit was used to extract total RNA from the sorted cells. This sample is part of a study of CXCR3-negative and CXCR3-positive naive CD8 T cells (dated by TCRdb to the late 2010s). Concerning the study at large: About 150 million TRB reads were obtained in total, roughly 1.5 +/- 0.3 million reads per library. TRBV-TRBJ cluster analysis included naive subsets from 5 donors and memory cells from 3 donors. Diversity and physicochemical repertoire analyses covered about a dozen donors pooled from two independent experiments.

From cysteine to phenylalanine, the CDR3 is 12 amino acids long. No DNA was logged. CDR1 and CDR2 are read off the germline V gene as SQVTM and ANQGSEA. The data were produced on a NextSeq 550. The Human TCR Profiling Kit (MiLaboratory) was used to make UMI-labeled 5' RACE TRB cDNA libraries. The full amount of extracted RNA was used for cDNA synthesis, and the full amount of resulting cDNA was used for PCR amplification. Libraries were prepared in parallel using an identical number of PCR cycles. Turning to the authors' computational methods: With a minimum of two reads required per UMI, MIGEC and MiXCR pulled out about 52,000 +/- 9,100 unique UMI-labeled TRB cDNA molecules from each library. An average of approximately 40,000 +/- 10,000 functional in-frame TRB CDR3 nucleotide clonotypes without stop codons was found per library. After downsampling to 5000 UMI-labeled TRB molecules per sample, diversity metrics, including normalized Shannon-Wiener and Chao1, were computed in VDJtools. VDJtools was used to calculate clonotype-size-weighted physicochemical properties of the central five CDR3 residues, namely interaction energy, strength, volume and Kidera factor 4. The reads were reprocessed in TCRdb, with one entry per CDR3 protein sequence and no accompanying DNA. It is TCRdb's table, rather than the study itself, that gives the V and J calls and clone size. The table for this sample shows over 100,000 distinct CDR3 sequences. The ten biggest clones cover roughly 0.3% of the sample.

Overall results and qualifications from the work: TRBV-TRBJ usage was similar between naive CXCR3-negative and CXCR3-positive cells from the same donor, while memory cells showed distinct patterns. Comparably high repertoire diversity was found in both naive subsets, whereas much lower repertoire diversity was found in memory CD8+ T cells. Because CXCR3 expression was partially decreased after cryopreservation, freshly isolated PBMCs were used for most assays. Because surface CD5, which is linked to self-reactivity in mice, was comparable between the naive subsets, TCR interaction strength was also inferred from the physicochemical properties of TRB CDR3s. Compared with CXCR3-negative naive cells, CXCR3-positive naive cells had TRB CDR3s with higher hydrophobicity (lower Kidera factor 4), lower energy, and higher strength and volume indices.

The chain employs TRBV29-1 and TRBJ1-2; TCRdb gives TRBD1 as the D gene, but with no DNA this cannot be confirmed. This sequence was found in a human donor in good health. Some clones in this sample may be carry-over from other donors' samples. Material for sequencing was naive CXCR3- CD8+ T cells from blood. In the paper's terms, the cell subset or site label means: CD45RO-CCR7+CD27+CD95- naive CD8+ T cells lacking CXCR3 (TNR3-). The CDR3 region: CSVDMGASGYTF.